The rows below give T cell receptor beta chains drawn from one sample of a study of blood T cells in healthy people across ages. Using its own MiXCR run on the 5' RACE reads, TCRdb lists one record per CDR3 protein. The data hold about 780,000 distinct CDR3 sequences, with 46% observed a single time. The specimen sequenced was blood. The receptor set was obtained from a man older than 75 in good health. Both conserved end residues are part of each CDR3. Each record gives: CDR3 protein, CDR3 DNA, V gene, D gene, J gene, clone size. D genes are given only for firm matches. Part of the rows lack a size; the others show once, few, many or a class for expanded clones.

CDR3aa: CASSWGQAAATNEKLFF
CDR3nt: TGCGCCAGCAGCTGGGGCCAGGCAGCGGCAACTAATGAAAAACTGTTTTTT
v_gene: TRBV5-1
d_gene: NA
j_gene: TRBJ1-4
abundance: NA

CDR3aa: CSASEPRTSGRAEGTDTQYF
CDR3nt: TGCAGTGCAAGTGAACCCCGGACTAGCGGGAGGGCCGAAGGCACAGATACGCAGTATTTT
v_gene: TRBV20-1
d_gene: TRBD2
j_gene: TRBJ2-3
abundance: many

CDR3aa: CASSPEAGGDGNEQFF
CDR3nt: TGTGCCAGCAGCCCTGAAGCGGGAGGAGATGGGAATGAGCAGTTCTTC
v_gene: TRBV7-3
d_gene: TRBD2
j_gene: TRBJ2-1
abundance: NA

CDR3aa: CASSLSGYYNEQFF
CDR3nt: TGTGCCAGCAGTTTATCCGGCTACTACAATGAGCAGTTCTTC
v_gene: TRBV12-3/TRBV12-4
d_gene: NA
j_gene: TRBJ2-1
abundance: many

CDR3aa: CASSTRSSYEQYF
CDR3nt: TGTGCCAGCAGTACAAGGAGCTCCTACGAGCAGTACTTC
v_gene: TRBV6-2/TRBV6-3
d_gene: NA
j_gene: TRBJ2-7
abundance: NA

CDR3aa: CASSRETEGVRVTQYF
CDR3nt: TGTGCCAGCAGCCGAGAGACGGAAGGAGTGCGGGTTACGCAGTATTTT
v_gene: TRBV12-3/TRBV12-4
d_gene: NA
j_gene: TRBJ2-3
abundance: many

CDR3aa: CASSSSDRVGYTF
CDR3nt: TGTGCCAGCAGTTCCTCCGACAGGGTCGGCTACACCTTC
v_gene: TRBV12-3/TRBV12-4
d_gene: TRBD1
j_gene: TRBJ1-2
abundance: NA

CDR3aa: CAYSGAPAKNIQYF
CDR3nt: TGTGCCTACTCGGGGGCGCCGGCCAAAAACATTCAGTACTTC
v_gene: TRBV27
d_gene: NA
j_gene: TRBJ2-4
abundance: NA

CDR3aa: CASILAGGLGEQFF
CDR3nt: TGTGCCAGCATCTTAGCGGGAGGGCTAGGTGAGCAGTTCTTC
v_gene: TRBV7-9
d_gene: TRBD2
j_gene: TRBJ2-1
abundance: NA

CDR3aa: CASSQDEARGDSPLHF
CDR3nt: TGCGCCAGCAGCCAAGATGAGGCCAGGGGGGATTCACCCCTCCACTTT
v_gene: TRBV4-3
d_gene: TRBD1
j_gene: TRBJ1-6
abundance: many

CDR3aa: CASSQGLRVDEQFF
CDR3nt: TGCGCCAGCAGCCAAGGGTTGAGGGTGGATGAGCAGTTCTTC
v_gene: TRBV4-3
d_gene: NA
j_gene: TRBJ2-1
abundance: NA

CDR3aa: CASSKIGTSRETQFF
CDR3nt: TGTGCCAGCAGCAAAATAGGGACCAGTCGGGAGACCCAGTTCTTC
v_gene: TRBV27
d_gene: NA
j_gene: TRBJ2-1
abundance: NA

CDR3aa: CASSADGGISPPHF
CDR3nt: TGTGCCAGCAGCGCAGACGGGGGAATTTCACCCCCCCACTTT
v_gene: TRBV11-2
d_gene: NA
j_gene: TRBJ1-6
abundance: NA

CDR3aa: CASSATGTLQETQYF
CDR3nt: TGTGCCAGCAGTGCGACCGGGACACTCCAAGAGACCCAGTACTTC
v_gene: TRBV12-3/TRBV12-4
d_gene: NA
j_gene: TRBJ2-5
abundance: NA

CDR3aa: CASRMGQGAGNEQFF
CDR3nt: TGTGCCAGCAGAATGGGACAGGGGGCGGGCAATGAGCAGTTCTTC
v_gene: TRBV5-6
d_gene: TRBD1
j_gene: TRBJ2-1
abundance: few